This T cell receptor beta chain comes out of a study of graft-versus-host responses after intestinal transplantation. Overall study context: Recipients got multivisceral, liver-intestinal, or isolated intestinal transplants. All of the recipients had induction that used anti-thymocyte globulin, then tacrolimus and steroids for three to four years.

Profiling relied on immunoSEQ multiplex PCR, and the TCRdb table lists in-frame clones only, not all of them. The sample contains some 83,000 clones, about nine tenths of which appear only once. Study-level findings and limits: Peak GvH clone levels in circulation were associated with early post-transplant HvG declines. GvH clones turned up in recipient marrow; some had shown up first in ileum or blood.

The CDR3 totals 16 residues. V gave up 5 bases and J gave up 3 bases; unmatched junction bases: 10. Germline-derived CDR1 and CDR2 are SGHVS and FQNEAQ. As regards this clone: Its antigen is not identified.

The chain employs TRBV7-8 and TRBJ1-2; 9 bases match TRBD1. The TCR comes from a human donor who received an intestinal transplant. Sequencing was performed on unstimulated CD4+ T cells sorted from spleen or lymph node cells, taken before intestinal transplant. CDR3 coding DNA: TGTGCCAGCAGCCCACAGACAGGGGGGGCGTACTATGGCTACACCTTC. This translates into CASSPQTGGAYYGYTF.